A single sample gave rise to the 24 T cell receptor beta chains below, sequenced in a study of T and B cells in COVID-19 patients. BIOMED2 TRB-A/B primer pools were used in multiplex TRB PCR. From the multiplex PCR reads, TCRdb called clonotypes with MiXCR, one entry per CDR3 protein. The table shows 20,000 to 25,000 distinct CDR3 sequences, with roughly 29% occurring only once. Blood genomic DNA input for TRB amplification was roughly 220-500 ng. The material sequenced was blood. The receptors were sampled from a human donor who had recovered from COVID-19.

CDR3 sequence reads: CASSDRGDYGYTF. The CDR3 bases are TGTGCCAGCTCAGACCGGGGTGACTATGGCTACACCTTC. The gene calls are TRBV18 and TRBJ1-2; D not certain. V was clipped by 5 bases and J by 3 bases, with 10 bases between them. CDR3 length equals 13 residues. Germline V gene lookup returns CDR1 KGHSH and CDR2 LQKENI.

The chain carries TRBV18 and TRBJ1-1; no definite D call. CDR3 length: 12 residues. Trimming removed 6 bases from V and 2 bases from J, with 7 bases in between. Germline V CDR1 and CDR2: KGHSH, LQKENI. This chain's CDR3 is CASSYENTEAFF. The CDR3, as DNA: TGTGCCAGCTCTTACGAAAACACTGAAGCTTTCTTT.

This clonotype was found a few times. The junction departs from germline at one end; a sequencing error may be responsible. The genes are TRBV20-1 and TRBJ2-5; D uncertain. The CDR3 is 13 residues long. Germline V gives CDR1 DFQATT, CDR2 SNEGSKA (reference sequence). In DNA, the CDR3 is TGCAGTGCAAGAGGACCTGGGGTAGAGACCCAGTACTTC. Translating it yields CSARGPGVETQYF.

Only a few counts were recorded for this clonotype. Because the CDR3's place on the DNA is in doubt, the DNA is left out and the CDR3 is given as listed by TCRdb. The gene calls are TRBV7-5 and TRBJ2-7; the DNA was not used to check the table's D call, TRBD1. TRBV7-5 is a pseudogene. The CDR3 is 16 amino acids long, termini counted. This CDR3 reads CISVPEAKDRAYEQYF.

This chain joins TRBV11-3 and TRBJ2-4, with TRBD2 as a possible D gene (6 bases). This CDR3 has 16 amino acids. The V gene's germline CDR1 is SGHNT and CDR2 YENEEA. Trimming cost V 4 bases and J 0 bases, with 13 bases left between them. CDR3 loop: CASSSGTVRAKNIQYF. The CDR3 DNA sequence: TGTGCCAGCAGCTCCGGGACTGTTCGAGCCAAAAACATTCAGTACTTC.

The chain recombines TRBV12-3 or TRBV12-4 with TRBJ1-1; D perhaps matches TRBD1 (5 bases). The CDR3 runs 14 residues. V lost 5 bases and J lost 0, with 10 bases in between. The CDR3 nucleotides are TGTGCCAGCAGTGTTGACAGCATGAACACTGAAGCTTTCTTT. Residues: CASSVDSMNTEAFF.

The CDR3 sequence is CATSPRQAAYEQYF. In DNA, the CDR3 is TGTGCCACCTCCCCCAGGCAGGCTGCCTACGAGCAGTACTTC. The V call is TRBV27, the J call TRBJ2-7; D not certain. Trimming cost V 10 bases and J 2 bases, with 18 bases left between them. The CDR3 runs to 14 residues. Germline V gene data show CDR1 as MNHEY and CDR2 as SMNVEV (reference sequence).

In nucleotides, the CDR3 is TGCAGTGCTAGAGATGGGAAGTGGCGCGCCTGGGACAAACTGTTTTTT. Its translation: CSARDGKWRAWDKLFF. This rearrangement joins TRBV20-1 to TRBJ1-4; TRBD1 might be the D (5 bases). The germline V gene has CDR1 DFQATT and CDR2 SNEGSKA (reference sequence). The CDR3 covers 16 residues. Trimming removed 0 bases from V and 11 bases from J, with 22 bases in between.

V and J are TRBV6-1 and TRBJ2-5, with 9 nucleotides matching TRBD2. The germline V gene encodes CDR1 MNHNS and CDR2 SASEGT. V was clipped by 2 bases and J by 5 bases; unmatched bases: 6. The CDR3 covers 15 residues. CDR3: CASSEFRTSVETQYF. DNA of the CDR3: TGTGCCAGCAGTGAATTTCGGACTAGCGTGGAGACCCAGTACTTC.

The chain is built from TRBV4-2 and TRBJ2-5; TRBD2 aligns across 9 bases. The length of the CDR3 is 16 residues. Unmatched junction bases numbered 3, after V lost 0 bases and J lost 1 base. Per germline, CDR1 LGHNA and CDR2 YNFKEQ. The CDR3 reads CASSQDQRGVQETQYF. CDR3 coding DNA: TGTGCCAGCAGCCAAGATCAGCGGGGGGTCCAAGAGACCCAGTACTTC.

The rearrangement links TRBV27 to TRBJ1-1; tentatively, D is TRBD1 (5 bases). The CDR3 length is 15 residues. The V end lost 5 bases, the J end lost 4 bases, and 17 bases lay between the germline ends. In germline, CDR1 is MNHEY, CDR2 SMNVEV (reference sequence). The CDR3 DNA follows: TGTGCCAGCAGTACTTTGCCAGGGATGGGCACTGAAGCTTTCTTT. Translation: CASSTLPGMGTEAFF.

The V call is TRBV20-1, the J call TRBJ2-7; maybe TRBD2 (6 bases). V lost 3 bases to trimming and J lost 3 bases, with 21 bases between them. The CDR3 length is 16 residues. The germline CDR1 and CDR2 sequences are DFQATT and SNEGSKA (reference sequence). The DNA of the CDR3 is TGCAGTGCTAGTAAAACCCGGGACTCCCTTGTCTACGAGCAGTACTTC. It encodes CSASKTRDSLVYEQYF.

Only a few counts were recorded for this clonotype. The rearrangement joins TRBV19 to TRBJ2-4; D perhaps matches TRBD1 (7 bases). The germline V and J ends were trimmed by 7 bases and 0 bases, with 19 bases remaining between them. CDR1 is LNHDA, CDR2 SQIVND, per germline (reference sequence). The CDR3 covers 17 residues. CDR3: CASNQGGFGLAKNIQYF. The CDR3, as DNA: TGTGCCAGTAATCAGGGGGGCTTCGGACTAGCCAAAAACATTCAGTACTTC.

J is TRBJ2-2 and V is TRBV5-1; no clear D gene. V lost 0 bases to trimming and J lost 2 bases, with 14 bases between them. Germline loops: CDR1 SGHRS, CDR2 YFSETQ. CDR3 length: 17 residues. The CDR3 is CASSLVLSGGNTGELFF. The CDR3 DNA reads as TGCGCCAGCAGCTTGGTACTGAGTGGCGGAAACACCGGGGAGCTGTTTTTT.

As for this clonotype: This may be a read error, as it is one base from a much larger clone. The chain employs TRBV5-5 and TRBJ1-4, with no clear D. Looked up from germline, CDR1 is SGHKS and CDR2 is YYEKEE (reference sequence). This CDR3 comprises 15 residues. This CDR3 reads CASSLWAGTNENLFF. The CDR3 DNA is TGTGCCAGCAGCCTTTGGGCAGGCACTAATGAAAACCTGTTTTTT.

In its sample, this clonotype was seen once. The CDR3 DNA follows: TGCGCCAGCAGCTTGAATGGCCACACTGAAGCTTTCTTT. It codes for CASSLNGHTEAFF. V usage is TRBV5-1 and J usage is TRBJ1-1; D ambiguous. Trimming stripped 1 base from V and 3 bases from J, with 7 bases between. Germline lookup yields CDR1 SGHRS and CDR2 YFSETQ. The length of the CDR3 is 13 residues. Full variable domain (rest looked up from reference TRBV5-1 and TRBJ1-1): KAGVTQTPRYLIKTRGQQVTLSCSPISGHRSVSWYQQTPGQGLQFLFEYFSETQRNKGNFPGRFSGRQFSNSRSEMNVSTLELGDSALYLCASSLNGHTEAFFGQGTRLTVV.

The chain uses TRBV5-4 and TRBJ1-6, with D unresolved. There are 15 residues in the CDR3. V gave up 2 bases and J gave up 2 bases, with 8 bases separating them. The V gene's germline CDR1 is SGHNT and CDR2 YYREEE (reference sequence). CDR3 residues: CASSLGSTYNSPLHF. CDR3 DNA sequence: TGTGCCAGCAGCTTAGGGTCTACCTATAATTCACCCCTCCACTTT.

This clonotype was detected a few times. This sequence joins TRBV6-4 and TRBJ2-1; 7 bases line up with TRBD1. This CDR3 spans 13 amino acids. V shed 0 bases, J shed 13 bases, and the junction held 6 bases outside the gene matches. Germline loops: CDR1 MRHNA, CDR2 SNTAGT. CDR3 sequence: CASSDSVGQPQFF. The CDR3 nucleotides are TGTGCCAGCAGTGACTCAGTGGGACAGCCCCAGTTCTTC.

This clonotype was counted many times. The J gene is TRBJ1-5, the V gene TRBV19; no firm D call. This CDR3 is 14 amino acids long. V was clipped by 6 bases and J by 2 bases, with 11 bases between them. Looked up from germline, CDR1 is LNHDA and CDR2 is SQIVND (reference sequence). DNA of the CDR3: TGTGCCAGTAGCTCAGGAAGCGGCAATCAGCCCCAGCATTTT. It yields the protein CASSSGSGNQPQHF.

This clonotype was recorded a few times. The J gene is TRBJ2-7, the V gene TRBV11-3; D might be TRBD2 (5 bases). Deletions cut 6 bases from V and 1 base from J, with 13 bases between. CDR1 is SGHNT, CDR2 YENEEA, per germline. The CDR3 is 14 residues long. The CDR3 DNA follows: TGTGCCAGCAGGTCCAGGAGCGGTTCCTACGAGCAGTACTTC. This codes for CASRSRSGSYEQYF.

This clonotype is classed as medium-sized. The chain carries TRBV6-6 and TRBJ2-1; 8 nucleotides match TRBD1. The CDR3 totals 16 residues. Germline lookup yields CDR1 MNHNY and CDR2 SVGAGI (reference sequence). J lost 4 bases, V lost 0 bases, and 5 bases had no gene match. CDR3 sequence reads: CASSYSRDRLYNEQFF. CDR3 in DNA: TGTGCCAGCAGTTACTCTCGGGACAGGCTATACAATGAGCAGTTCTTC.

About this clonotype: Relative to the germline gene, one junction end is altered; a read error may explain this. The chain links TRBV18 to TRBJ2-7; TRBD2 agrees at 13 bases. This CDR3 has 15 residues. CDR1 is KGHSH, CDR2 LQKENI, per germline. The CDR3 protein is CAGSPLTSGGYEQYF. CDR3 sequence (DNA): TGTGCCGGCTCACCCCTGACTAGCGGGGGGTACGAGCAGTACTTC.

This clonotype was seen more than once but under ten times. This sequence joins TRBV18 and TRBJ1-3; D ambiguous. The V end lost 5 bases, the J end lost 4 bases, and 9 bases lay between the germline ends. CDR3 length: 13 amino acids. Germline CDR1 and CDR2: KGHSH and LQKENI. The CDR3 sequence: CASSSGLGNTIYF. The CDR3 DNA is TGTGCCAGCTCATCGGGTCTCGGAAACACCATATATTTT. Full variable domain (rest looked up from reference TRBV18 and TRBJ1-3): NAGVMQNPRHLVRRRGQEARLRCSPMKGHSHVYWYRQLPEEGLKFMVYLQKENIIDESGMPKERFSAEFPKEGPSILRIQQVVRGDSAAYFCASSSGLGNTIYFGEGSWLTVV.

V usage is TRBV5-5 and J usage is TRBJ2-5, with 7 bases aligning to TRBD1. The germline V gene encodes CDR1 SGHKS and CDR2 YYEKEE (reference sequence). V shed 3 bases, J shed 3 bases, and the junction held 2 bases outside the gene matches. This CDR3 comprises 13 residues. The CDR3, as DNA: TGTGCCAGCAGCTCAGGGGGAAAAGAGACCCAGTACTTC. Its translation is CASSSGGKETQYF.